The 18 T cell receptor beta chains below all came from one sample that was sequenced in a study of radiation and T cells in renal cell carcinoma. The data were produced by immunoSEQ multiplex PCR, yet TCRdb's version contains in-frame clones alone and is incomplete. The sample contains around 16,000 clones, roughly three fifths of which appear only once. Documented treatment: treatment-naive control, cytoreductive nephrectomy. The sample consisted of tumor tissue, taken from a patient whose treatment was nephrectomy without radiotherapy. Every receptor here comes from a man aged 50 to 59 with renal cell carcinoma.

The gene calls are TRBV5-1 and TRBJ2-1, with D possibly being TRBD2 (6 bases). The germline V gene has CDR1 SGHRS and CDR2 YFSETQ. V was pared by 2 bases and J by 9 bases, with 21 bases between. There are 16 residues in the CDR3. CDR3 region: CASSFLGGDMTGEQFF. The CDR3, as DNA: TGCGCCAGCAGCTTTCTGGGCGGGGATATGACCGGTGAGCAGTTCTTC.

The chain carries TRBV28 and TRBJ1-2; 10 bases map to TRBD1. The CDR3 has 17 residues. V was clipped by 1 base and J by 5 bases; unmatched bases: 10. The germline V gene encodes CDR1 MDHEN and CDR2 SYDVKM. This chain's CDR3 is CASSLYGYGTGEYGYTF. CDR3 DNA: TGTGCCAGCAGTTTATATGGATATGGGACAGGGGAATATGGCTACACCTTC.

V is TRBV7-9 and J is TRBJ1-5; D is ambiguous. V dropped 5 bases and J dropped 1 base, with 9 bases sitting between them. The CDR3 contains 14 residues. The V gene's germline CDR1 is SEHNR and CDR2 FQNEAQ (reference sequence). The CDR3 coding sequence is TGTGCCAGCAGCCCGACAACCAGCAATCAGCCCCAGCATTTT. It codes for CASSPTTSNQPQHF.

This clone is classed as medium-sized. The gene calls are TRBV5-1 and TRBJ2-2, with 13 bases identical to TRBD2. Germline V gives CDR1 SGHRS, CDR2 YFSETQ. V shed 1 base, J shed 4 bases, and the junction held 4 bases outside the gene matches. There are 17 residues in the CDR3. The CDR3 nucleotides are TGCGCCAGCAGCTTGTCACTAGCGGGGGGGTCCACCGGGGAGCTGTTTTTT. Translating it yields CASSLSLAGGSTGELFF.

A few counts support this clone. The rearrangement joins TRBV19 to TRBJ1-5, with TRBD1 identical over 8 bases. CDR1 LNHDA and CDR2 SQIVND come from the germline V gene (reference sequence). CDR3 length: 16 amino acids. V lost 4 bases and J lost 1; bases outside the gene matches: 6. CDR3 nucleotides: TGTGCCAGTAGTAAAACCGGACAGGGCAGCAATCAGCCCCAGCATTTT. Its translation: CASSKTGQGSNQPQHF.

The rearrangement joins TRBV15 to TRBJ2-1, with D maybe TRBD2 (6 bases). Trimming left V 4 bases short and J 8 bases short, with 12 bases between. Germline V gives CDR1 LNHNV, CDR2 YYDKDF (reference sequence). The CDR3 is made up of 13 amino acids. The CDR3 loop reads CATSMRRGDEQFF. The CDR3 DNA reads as TGTGCCACCAGCATGCGGAGGGGCGATGAGCAGTTCTTC.

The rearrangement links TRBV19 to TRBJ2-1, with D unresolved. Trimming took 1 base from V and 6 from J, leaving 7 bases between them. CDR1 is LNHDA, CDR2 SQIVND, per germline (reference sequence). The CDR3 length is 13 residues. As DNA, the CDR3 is TGTGCCAGTAGTATAGTTCCAGGCAATGAGCAGTTCTTC. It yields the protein CASSIVPGNEQFF.

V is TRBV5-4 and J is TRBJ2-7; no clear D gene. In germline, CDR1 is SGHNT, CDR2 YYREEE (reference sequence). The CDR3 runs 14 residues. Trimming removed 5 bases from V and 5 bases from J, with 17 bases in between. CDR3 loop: CASSPGVEWDEQYF. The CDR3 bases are TGTGCCAGCAGTCCCGGAGTAGAGTGGGACGAGCAGTACTTC.

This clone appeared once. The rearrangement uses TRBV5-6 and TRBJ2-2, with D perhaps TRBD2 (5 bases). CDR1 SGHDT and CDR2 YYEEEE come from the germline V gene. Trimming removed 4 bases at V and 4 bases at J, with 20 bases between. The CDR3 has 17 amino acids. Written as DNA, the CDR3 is TGTGCCAGCAGCAATACCAGACTAACTAGAATCACCGGGGAGCTGTTTTTT. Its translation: CASSNTRLTRITGELFF. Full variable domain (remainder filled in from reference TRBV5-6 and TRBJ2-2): DAGVTQSPTHLIKTRGQQVTLRCSPKSGHDTVSWYQQALGQGPQFIFQYYEEEERQRGNFPDRFSGHQFPNYSSELNVNALLLGDSALYLCASSNTRLTRITGELFFGEGSRLTVL.

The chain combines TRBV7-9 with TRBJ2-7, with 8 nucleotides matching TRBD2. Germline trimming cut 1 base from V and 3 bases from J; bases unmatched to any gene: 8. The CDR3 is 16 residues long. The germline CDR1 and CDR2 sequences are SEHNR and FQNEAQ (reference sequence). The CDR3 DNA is TGTGCCAGCAGCTTAGAAGGCGGGGGGCTCATCTACGAGCAGTACTTC. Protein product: CASSLEGGGLIYEQYF.

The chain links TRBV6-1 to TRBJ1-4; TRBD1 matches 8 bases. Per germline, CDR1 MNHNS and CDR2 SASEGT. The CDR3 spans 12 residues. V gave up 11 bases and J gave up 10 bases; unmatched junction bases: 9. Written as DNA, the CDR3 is TGTGCCGCGAGGACAGGGTCGGCAAAACTGTTTTTT. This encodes CAARTGSAKLFF.

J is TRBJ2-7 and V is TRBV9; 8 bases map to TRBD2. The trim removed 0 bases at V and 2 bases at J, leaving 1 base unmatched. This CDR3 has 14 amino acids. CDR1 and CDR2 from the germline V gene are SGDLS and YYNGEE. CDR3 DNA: TGTGCCAGCAGCGTAGACGGGAGGGCCTACGAGCAGTACTTC. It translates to CASSVDGRAYEQYF.

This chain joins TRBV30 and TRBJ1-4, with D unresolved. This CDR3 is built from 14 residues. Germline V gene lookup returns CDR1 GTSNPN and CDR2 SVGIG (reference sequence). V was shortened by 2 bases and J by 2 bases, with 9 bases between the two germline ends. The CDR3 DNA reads TGTGCCTGGAGTCGACGTGGTACTAATGAAAAACTGTTTTTT. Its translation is CAWSRRGTNEKLFF.

The chain's CDR3 is CASSETPSTDTQYF. CDR3 coding DNA: TGTGCCAGCAGCGAGACACCTAGCACAGATACGCAGTATTTT. The V call is TRBV9, the J call TRBJ2-3; D unclear. V was cut by 3 bases and J by 0 bases, with 8 bases left in between. The CDR3 loop spans 14 amino acids. Germline CDR1 SGDLS, CDR2 YYNGEE.

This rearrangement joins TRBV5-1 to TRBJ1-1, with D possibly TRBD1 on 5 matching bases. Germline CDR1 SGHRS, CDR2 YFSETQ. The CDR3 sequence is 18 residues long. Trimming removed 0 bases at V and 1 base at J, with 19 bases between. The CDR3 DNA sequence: TGCGCCAGCAGCTTGGATGCCAGGGTTTATTTCGGGAACACTGAAGCTTTCTTT. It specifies CASSLDARVYFGNTEAFF.

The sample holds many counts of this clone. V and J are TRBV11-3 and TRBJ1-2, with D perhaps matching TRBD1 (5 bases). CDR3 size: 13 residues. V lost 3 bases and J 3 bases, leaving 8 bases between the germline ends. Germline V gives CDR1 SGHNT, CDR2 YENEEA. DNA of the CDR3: TGTGCCAGCAGCTTCGGGACTGACTATGGCTACACCTTC. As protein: CASSFGTDYGYTF.

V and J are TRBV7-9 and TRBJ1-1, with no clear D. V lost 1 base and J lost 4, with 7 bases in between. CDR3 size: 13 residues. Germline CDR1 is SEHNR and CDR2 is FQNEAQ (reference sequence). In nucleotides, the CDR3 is TGTGCCAGCAGCTTAGGGTCCGCCACTGAAGCTTTCTTT. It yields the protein CASSLGSATEAFF.

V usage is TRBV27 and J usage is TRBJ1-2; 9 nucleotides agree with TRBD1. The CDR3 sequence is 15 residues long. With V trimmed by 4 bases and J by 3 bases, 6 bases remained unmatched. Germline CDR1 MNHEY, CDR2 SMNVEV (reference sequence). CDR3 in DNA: TGTGCCAGCAGTTCCCCTAGACAGGGGGACTATGGCTACACCTTC. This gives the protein CASSSPRQGDYGYTF.